This T cell receptor (beta chain) was identified in a study of shared clonotypes between healthy human individuals. Study overall: For every donor, three CD4 naive, three CD4 memory, two CD8 naive and one CD8 memory plates were used. Study outcomes and limitations: Among a handful of donors, roughly 5% of naive CD4 clonotypes were found in common. The authors expected sequencing depth to affect clonotype sharing among donors.

This CDR3 is built from 13 residues. Trimming removed 1 base from V and 5 bases from J, with 9 bases in between. Germline V gives CDR1 LNHDA, CDR2 SQIVND (reference sequence). In regard to this clone: What it binds is not known.

Only in-frame clones appear in the TCRdb table, and some are missing; sequencing was by immunoSEQ multiplex PCR. The data hold approximately 1.9 million clones, with about 93% observed a single time. The naive CD8 population came from CD45RO-negative cells selected for CCR7, without terminally differentiated effector memory CD45RA+ cells. The source material was naive CD8+ T cells from PBMCs. The source of this sequence is a man between 18 and 35 years old in good health. Some clones in this sample may be carry-over from other donors' samples. This rearrangement joins TRBV19 to TRBJ2-7; D gene uncertain. The CDR3 coding sequence is TGTGCCAGTAGTATAGGGCCACCGGACGAGCAGTACTTC. It specifies CASSIGPPDEQYF. The whole variable domain, remainder taken from reference TRBV19 and TRBJ2-7, is DGGITQSPKYLFRKEGQNVTLSCEQNLNHDAMYWYRQDPGQGLRLIYYSQIVNDFQKGDIAEGYSVSREKKESFPLTVTSAQKNPTAFYLCASSIGPPDEQYFGPGTRLTVT.